A single sample is the source of the 10 T cell receptor beta chains below, sequenced in a study of blood T cell repertoires in COVID-19. This table comes from immunoSEQ multiplex PCR, and its TCRdb copy is limited to in-frame clones, with some not included. The sample lists about 360,000 clones, around nine tenths occurring once. The sample comprised peripheral blood. The receptors were gathered from a woman aged 60-70 years with COVID-19, enrolled during active disease.

The genes are TRBV7-9 and TRBJ2-5; D not resolved. The CDR3 is made up of 12 amino acids. The V end was cut by 5 bases, the J end by 5 bases, with 9 bases between. Per the germline V gene, CDR1 is SEHNR and CDR2 is FQNEAQ (reference sequence). CDR3 protein: CASSQVGETQYF. As DNA, the CDR3 is TGTGCCAGCAGCCAAGTGGGCGAGACCCAGTACTTC.

The rearrangement links TRBV27 to TRBJ1-1; no clear D gene. The V gene's germline CDR1 is MNHEY and CDR2 SMNVEV (reference sequence). This CDR3 region has 13 residues. The germline V and J ends were trimmed by 3 bases and 1 base, with 6 bases remaining between them. As DNA, the CDR3 is TGTGCCAGCAGTTTTCTAGAGAACACTGAAGCTTTCTTT. Protein sequence: CASSFLENTEAFF.

The chain has TRBV2 and TRBJ2-5; possible D gene TRBD1, 5 bases. The V end lost 4 bases, the J end lost 3 bases, and 6 bases lay between the germline ends. From germline, CDR1 is SNHLY and CDR2 FYNNEI. This CDR3 contains 12 residues. The CDR3 nucleotides are TGTGCCAGCAGTGTCAGGGAAGAGACCCAGTACTTC. Its translation: CASSVREETQYF.

The CDR3 region is CASSFTTGCFF. In DNA, the CDR3 is TGTGCCAGCAGTTTCACAACGGGGTGCTTCTTT. This chain joins TRBV12-3 or TRBV12-4 and TRBJ1-1; no firm D call. The CDR3 is 11 amino acids. V was pared by 3 bases and J by 14 bases, with 13 bases between.

V gene TRBV6-5 combines with J gene TRBJ2-2; D perhaps matches TRBD1 (6 bases). V was pared by 5 bases and J by 4 bases, with 14 bases between. The CDR3 runs to 15 residues. From germline, CDR1 is MNHEY and CDR2 SVGAGI. CDR3 sequence reads: CASSPAGAGTGELFF. CDR3 in DNA: TGTGCCAGCAGTCCGGCAGGGGCGGGCACCGGGGAGCTGTTTTTT.

The rearrangement links TRBV6-5 to TRBJ2-7, with TRBD2 identical over 11 bases. The junction had 6 bases not matched to a gene; V was cut back by 0 bases and J by 5 bases. The CDR3 covers 16 residues. The V gene's germline CDR1 is MNHEY and CDR2 SVGAGI. The CDR3 loop is CASSYSGTSGANEQYF. CDR3 DNA: TGTGCCAGCAGTTACTCGGGGACTAGCGGCGCAAACGAGCAGTACTTC.

The genes are TRBV27 and TRBJ1-1; a weak D match, TRBD1 (6 bases). CDR1 is MNHEY and CDR2 is SMNVEV in the germline V gene (reference sequence). The V and J ends lost 5 bases and 0 bases respectively, with 16 bases between them. The CDR3 is made up of 16 amino acids. CDR3 sequence (DNA): TGTGCCAGCAGTGTTCTCAGGGGCGCTATGAACACTGAAGCTTTCTTT. This sequence encodes CASSVLRGAMNTEAFF.

In nucleotides, the CDR3 is TGTGCCAGCAGCTTGGCGGACAGGGGAAACTATGGCTACACCTTC. It translates to CASSLADRGNYGYTF. The V and J genes are TRBV5-6 and TRBJ1-2; 9 bases are a match to TRBD1. CDR1 is SGHDT and CDR2 is YYEEEE in the germline V gene. This CDR3 spans 15 amino acids. V lost 0 bases to trimming and J lost 2 bases; unmatched junction nucleotides: 2.

V is TRBV4-1 and J is TRBJ1-4, with no clear D. The V end was cut by 1 base, the J end by 2 bases, with 8 bases between. This CDR3 is built from 15 residues. From germline, CDR1 is MGHRA and CDR2 YSYEKL. The chain's CDR3 is CASSQGFGTNEKLFF. CDR3 in DNA: TGCGCCAGCAGCCAAGGTTTCGGTACTAATGAAAAACTGTTTTTT.

V is TRBV5-4 and J is TRBJ2-1, with D perhaps TRBD2 (6 bases). The V end lost 2 bases, the J end lost 0 bases, and 12 bases lay between the germline ends. The CDR3 has 16 amino acids. Germline CDR1 SGHNT, CDR2 YYREEE (reference sequence). CDR3 nucleotides: TGTGCCAGCAGCTTAGGCGGACTAAGCTCCTACAATGAGCAGTTCTTC. This gives the protein CASSLGGLSSYNEQFF. The full variable domain, in which reference TRBV5-4 and TRBJ2-1 provide the parts outside the CDR3, is ETGVTQSPTHLIKTRGQQVTLRCSSQSGHNTVSWYQQALGQGPQFIFQYYREEENGRGNFPPRFSGLQFPNYSSELNVNALELDDSALYLCASSLGGLSSYNEQFFGPGTRLTVL.